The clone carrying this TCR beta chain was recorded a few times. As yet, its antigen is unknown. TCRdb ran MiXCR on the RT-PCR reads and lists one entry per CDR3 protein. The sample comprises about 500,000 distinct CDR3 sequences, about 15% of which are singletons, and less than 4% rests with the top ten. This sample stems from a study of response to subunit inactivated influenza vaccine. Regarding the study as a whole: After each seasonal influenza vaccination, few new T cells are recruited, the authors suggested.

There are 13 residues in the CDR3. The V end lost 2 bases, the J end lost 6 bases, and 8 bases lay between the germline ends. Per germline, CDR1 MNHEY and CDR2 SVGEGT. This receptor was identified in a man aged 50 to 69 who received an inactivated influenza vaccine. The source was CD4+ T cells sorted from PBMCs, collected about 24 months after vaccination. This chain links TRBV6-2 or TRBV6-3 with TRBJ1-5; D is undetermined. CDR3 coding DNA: TGTGCCAGCAGTTACAGGGTCACTCAGCCCCAGCATTTT. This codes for CASSYRVTQPQHF.